These 15 T cell receptor beta chains came from one sample sequenced in a study of T cell repertoires in cytomegalovirus infection. TCRdb re-called the reads through MiXCR, storing one row per CDR3 protein. The profile covers 500,000 or so distinct CDR3 sequences, with about 15% appearing a single time and 20% to 30% taken by the ten largest. The sample taken for sequencing was CD8+ T cells from PBMCs. The receptor set was obtained from a human donor in good health (CMV status not recorded). Some clones in this sample may be carry-over from other donors' samples.

The chain joins TRBV4-1 to TRBJ2-3; 7 positions match TRBD1. In germline, CDR1 is MGHRA, CDR2 YSYEKL. V shed 3 bases and J 1 base; nucleotides not matched to a gene: 10. CDR3 length: 17 amino acids. The CDR3 coding sequence is TGCGCCAGCAGCCACCTTCCGACAGGGTTGGGCACAGATACGCAGTATTTT. This encodes CASSHLPTGLGTDTQYF.

Concerning this clonotype itself: Just one base apart from a much larger clone, this may be a read error. This chain links TRBV6-6 with TRBJ2-7, with D perhaps assigned TRBD1 or TRBD2 (5 bases each). Looked up from germline, CDR1 is MNHNY and CDR2 is SVGAGI (reference sequence). The CDR3 spans 14 residues. The CDR3 DNA sequence: TGTGCCAGCATTCCCGGGACCCTTGGTAACGACCAGTACTTC. It translates to CASIPGTLGNDQYF.

This clonotype was seen many times. The rearrangement joins TRBV7-9 to TRBJ2-4; the D gene could be TRBD1 or TRBD2 (7 bases each). CDR3 length: 16 amino acids. V lost 5 bases and J 3 bases, leaving 17 bases between the germline ends. Germline CDR1 reads SEHNR; CDR2 reads FQNEAQ (reference sequence). CDR3 DNA: TGTGCCAGCAGCATTACAGGGGAGGGAGGCAAAAACATTCAGTACTTC. As protein: CASSITGEGGKNIQYF. Filled out from reference TRBV7-9 and TRBJ2-4, the complete variable domain reads DTGVSQNPRHKITKRGQNVTFRCDPISEHNRLYWYRQTLGQGPEFLTYFQNEAQLEKSRLLSDRFSAERPKGSFSTLEIQRTEQGDSAMYLCASSITGEGGKNIQYFGAGTRLSVL.

This clonotype was picked up many times. The chain couples TRBV7-3 to TRBJ2-3, with D unclear. This CDR3 region has 12 residues. Germline V gene data show CDR1 as SGHTA and CDR2 as FQGTGA. V shed 5 bases and J shed 0 bases, with 3 bases lying between them. CDR3 loop: CASSGSTDTQYF. CDR3 in DNA: TGTGCCAGCAGCGGAAGCACAGATACGCAGTATTTT.

This clonotype came up a few times. The chain uses TRBV9 and TRBJ2-7; perhaps D is TRBD1 or TRBD2 (5 bases each). Trimming removed 7 bases at V and 5 bases at J, with 10 bases between. The CDR3 contains 11 residues. CDR1 and CDR2 (germline): SGDLS, YYNGEE. Here the CDR3 DNA reads TGTGCCAGCGGGGGAACCAACGAGCAGTACTTC. This sequence encodes CASGGTNEQYF.

The rearrangement joins TRBV7-2 to TRBJ1-1; 9 positions agree with TRBD1. The CDR3 extends over 16 amino acids. Looked up from germline, CDR1 is SGHTA and CDR2 is FQGNSA. The trim removed 5 bases at V and 1 base at J, leaving 8 bases unmatched. The CDR3 spells CASSQKGTGKNTEAFF. The CDR3 bases are TGTGCCAGCAGCCAAAAAGGGACAGGGAAGAACACTGAAGCTTTCTTT.

Concerning this clonotype: One junction end disagrees with the germline gene, perhaps due to a read error. The rearrangement joins TRBV3-1 to TRBJ1-2; no definite D call. This CDR3 region has 17 residues. Germline V lookup: CDR1 LGHDT, CDR2 YNNKEL (reference sequence). CDR3 in DNA: TGTGCCAGCAGCCAAAGGCCGAGGCGGTCAGCTAACTATGTCTACACCTTC. It encodes CASSQRPRRSANYVYTF.

This clonotype has ten or more counts. The chain joins TRBV7-6 to TRBJ1-1, with D possibly being TRBD1 (6 bases). This CDR3 is 15 amino acids long. V was trimmed by 2 bases and J by 3 bases, leaving 13 bases between them. CDR1 is SGHVS, CDR2 FNYEAQ, per germline. The CDR3 coding sequence is TGTGCCAGCAGCTTAAGTCAGGGGAGGTACACTGAAGCTTTCTTT. This translates into CASSLSQGRYTEAFF.

This clonotype was counted ten times or more. This chain uses TRBV27 with TRBJ1-2; D is undetermined. V was clipped by 5 bases and J by 4 bases, with 17 bases between them. CDR1 is MNHEY and CDR2 is SMNVEV in the germline V gene (reference sequence). The CDR3 is made up of 15 amino acids. In DNA form, the CDR3 reads TGTGCCAGCAGTCCCTTATTGACGGTCCGCTATGGCTACACCTTC. It codes for CASSPLLTVRYGYTF.

The chain carries TRBV20-1 and TRBJ1-2; D gene unclear. CDR3 size: 13 residues. Trimming pared 0 bases from V and 4 bases from J, leaving 9 bases between. Germline V gives CDR1 DFQATT, CDR2 SNEGSKA (reference sequence). The CDR3 region is CSARDERSYGYTF. The CDR3 bases are TGCAGTGCTAGAGATGAGCGGTCCTATGGCTACACCTTC.

This clonotype was counted many times. V and J are TRBV7-6 and TRBJ2-7, with D possibly TRBD1 on 5 matching bases. The germline V and J ends were trimmed by 3 bases and 2 bases, with 8 bases remaining between them. Germline values: CDR1 SGHVS, CDR2 FNYEAQ. The CDR3 length is 13 residues. The CDR3 is CASSLKGAYEQYF. CDR3 nucleotides: TGTGCCAGCAGCTTGAAAGGGGCCTACGAGCAGTACTTC.

This clonotype has ten or more counts. This chain links TRBV12-3 or TRBV12-4 with TRBJ1-1, with a weak D call TRBD1 (5 bases). The CDR3 has 13 amino acids. V lost 5 bases to trimming and J lost 1 base, with 8 bases between them. The CDR3 region has the DNA TGTGCCAGCAGTATGGGACCGAACACTGAAGCTTTCTTT. Translating it yields CASSMGPNTEAFF.

This clonotype was found a few times. The genes are TRBV4-2 and TRBJ2-7; D gene ambiguous. This CDR3 is 15 amino acids long. Germline CDR1 and CDR2: LGHNA and YNFKEQ. V was shortened by 0 bases and J by 3 bases, with 12 bases between the two germline ends. The DNA for the CDR3 is TGTGCCAGCAGCCAAGATGGCTCAGAGGACTACGAGCAGTACTTC. Amino acids: CASSQDGSEDYEQYF.

The chain recombines TRBV11-2 with TRBJ1-2; D is undetermined. The CDR3 loop spans 15 amino acids. Germline-derived CDR1 and CDR2 are SGHAT and FQNNGV. V lost 1 base to trimming and J lost 0 bases, with 9 bases between them. Written as DNA, the CDR3 is TGTGCCAGCAGCTTAGGTGTCGGATCTAACTATGGCTACACCTTC. As protein: CASSLGVGSNYGYTF.

This clonotype has ten or more counts. The rearrangement joins TRBV12-3 or TRBV12-4 to TRBJ1-4, with 7 bases that match TRBD1. V lost 4 bases to trimming and J lost 8 bases; unmatched junction nucleotides: 7. The CDR3 length is 14 residues. In DNA form, the CDR3 reads TGTGCCAGCAGTTCCGAGGGGGCAAGGGAAAAACTGTTTTTT. Its translation is CASSSEGAREKLFF.